This TCR gamma chain was obtained from a study of γδ T cells in repeated Plasmodium falciparum infection (dated by TCRdb to the early 2020s). Regarding the study in general: Malian children exposed to intense seasonal malaria transmission were enrolled in the natural-infection arm and compared with Australian children matched for age and gender. Four controlled human malaria infections were administered to about five malaria-naive U.S. adults over roughly 600 days by bites from P. falciparum NF54-infected Anopheles stephensi mosquitoes. Samples from controlled-infection subjects were taken at baseline, right before selected infections, and 21 days after each infection. The gammadelta TCR repertoires from Mali were analysed in two ways: cross-sectionally during periods with no transmission, and longitudinally across episodes of acute febrile malaria. The study examined how repeated Plasmodium falciparum infection shapes the human gammadelta T cell repertoire, using natural infection in Mali and controlled human malaria infection. On the study overall, not on this receptor specifically: Repeated controlled infections appeared to drive waves of new clonotype selection in Vdelta2-negative, largely Vdelta1+, gammadelta TCR repertoires. Generalizability was limited because the Malian cohort came from a small rural village made up predominantly of one ethnic group. Because the controlled-infection cohort was small, analysis of inter-individual variability in gammadelta T cell responses was limited. Vgamma9/Vdelta2+ TCR repertoires kept a highly stable polyclonal repertoire across time and infection, and many TCRgamma sequences overlapped between individuals. Compared with Australian children, Malian children appeared to have Vdelta2-negative gammadelta TCR repertoires that were more clonally expanded, less diverse and less shared.

From the germline V gene (reference sequence), CDR1 is GITISATS and CDR2 is ISYDGTV. Including the terminal cysteine and phenylalanine, the CDR3 comprises 16 residues. Only CDR3 DNA remains: 48 bases, in frame from the first base. Library creation used multiplex PCR. These reads were obtained on an Illumina MiSeq. From each sorted gammadelta T cell sample, both TCR gamma (TRG) and TCR delta (TRD) chains were sequenced. As for how the authors treated the data: The repertoire analyses used clonotype tree plots, the accumulated frequency of the top 20 clonotypes, and diversity index (DI) and D75 metrics. TCRdb processed the public reads again with the CATT caller, after which rows with matching DNA were combined. The V and J calls follow TCRdb's processing rather than the paper's. Counted in this sample were 25,000 to 35,000 gamma-chain clones; 1.4% of them appeared once. Jointly, the top ten make up approximately 19% of the sample.

This clone has a count of ten or more. The target of this receptor is not known. A single base is all that separates this from a far larger clone, so a read error is likely. Other DNA sequences in this sample translate to the same CDR3. For bulk TCR repertoire analysis, Vgamma9/Vdelta2+ and Vdelta2-negative gammadelta T cell populations were flow-sorted out of peripheral blood mononuclear cells. The TCR was taken from a pool of human donors (malaria-infected and uninfected, not separated). The sequence joins TRGV9 to TRGJP. No J gene is reported in TCRdb; it was inferred here by comparing the DNA with germline. Sequenced input: gamma-delta T cells from blood. The nucleotide sequence is TGTGCCCTGTGGGAGGGAAGAGAGTTGGGCAAAAAAATCAAGGTATTT. Translated, this gives CALWEGRELGKKIKVF.